A single T cell receptor beta chain is shown here with its context. What it binds is unknown. The data were taken from a study of shared clonotypes between healthy human individuals. Broader study findings: Non-shared clonotypes had lower generation probabilities than those shared by all four donors.

The method was immunoSEQ multiplex PCR; TCRdb's version includes in-frame clones alone and lacks a portion of them. In the table there are 2 million to 2.5 million clones, roughly 93% of which are singletons. Germline-derived CDR1 and CDR2 are MDHEN and SYDVKM. This CDR3 is built from 15 residues. With 7 bases clipped from V and 4 bases from J, the junction kept 9 bases outside the gene matches. The chain couples TRBV28 to TRBJ2-1; 8 nucleotides agree with TRBD2. The sequence derives from a young man in good health. Some clones in this sample may be carry-over from other donors' samples. What was sequenced was naive CD4+ T cells from PBMCs. Subset in this sample: CD45RA+ positively selected. The CDR3 DNA reads TGTGCCAGCACCCTCGGGGGGGCAGCTTACAATGAGCAGTTCTTC. Its translation is CASTLGGAAYNEQFF.